The 28 T cell receptor beta chains below were found in one sample sequenced in a study of CD8+ T cells in alopecia areata. Treatment defined: oral pan-JAK inhibitor, 5-10 mg twice daily. Extraction of RNA preceded its reverse transcription into cDNA, which served as the sequencing template. Produced via immunoSEQ multiplex PCR; TCRdb's table is partial and in-frame only. The sample lists 130,000 to 150,000 clones, 80% to 90% occurring once. This specimen consisted of CD8+ T cells sorted from blood, obtained at week 4, from a patient treated with tofacitinib. The receptors were gathered from a human donor with alopecia areata.

In its sample, this clone was seen a few times. This chain links TRBV19 with TRBJ2-1; 10 bases are a match to TRBD2. CDR3 size: 14 residues. The V segment lost 5 bases and the J segment 6 bases; nucleotides outside the gene matches: 4. Germline lookup yields CDR1 LNHDA and CDR2 SQIVND (reference sequence). The CDR3 nucleotides read TGTGCCAGTAGTCTTAGCGGGGGGACCAATGAGCAGTTCTTC. Translating gives CASSLSGGTNEQFF.

The gene calls are TRBV5-1 and TRBJ1-1, with D unresolved. The CDR3 is 13 amino acids. CDR1 SGHRS and CDR2 YFSETQ come from the germline V gene. V was cut by 2 bases and J by 0 bases, with 5 bases left in between. The CDR3 reads CASSFGLNTEAFF. The DNA of the CDR3 is TGCGCCAGCAGCTTCGGGCTGAACACTGAAGCTTTCTTT.

CDR3 sequence reads: CASTIRGRTYEQYF. The CDR3 coding sequence is TGTGCCAGCACCATACGGGGGAGGACCTACGAGCAGTACTTC. The chain couples TRBV5-6 to TRBJ2-7, with D possibly TRBD2 on 6 matching bases. The germline V and J ends were trimmed by 6 bases and 2 bases, with 15 bases remaining between them. Germline V gene lookup returns CDR1 SGHDT and CDR2 YYEEEE. CDR3 length equals 14 residues.

The V call is TRBV7-9, the J call TRBJ2-7; tentative D call: TRBD1 (7 bases). Germline-derived CDR1 and CDR2 are SEHNR and FQNEAQ (reference sequence). Trimming pared 8 bases from V and 0 bases from J, leaving 11 bases between. The CDR3 length is 13 residues. The CDR3 here is CASLRGDSYEQYF. Here the CDR3 DNA reads TGTGCCAGCCTCAGGGGGGACTCCTACGAGCAGTACTTC.

The genes are TRBV5-1 and TRBJ2-2; D is unclear. The CDR3 totals 12 residues. V lost 3 bases and J lost 3, with 3 bases in between. Per germline, CDR1 SGHRS and CDR2 YFSETQ. CDR3 sequence (DNA): TGCGCCAGCAGCTCGTACACCGGGGAGCTGTTTTTT. Its protein product is CASSSYTGELFF.

In the case of this clone: Within the sample, other DNA sequences also encode this same CDR3. CDR3 in DNA: TGCAGTGCCCTGATTGGCCTAGGCCAGTACTTC. Its translation is CSALIGLGQYF. This chain connects TRBV20-1 to TRBJ2-5; no clear D. Germline assignment: CDR1 DFQATT and CDR2 SNEGSKA (reference sequence). V dropped 6 bases and J dropped 10 bases, with 15 bases sitting between them. The CDR3 has 11 residues.

V and J are TRBV29-1 and TRBJ2-3; 10 bases fit TRBD2. The CDR3 consists of 13 residues. Unmatched junction bases numbered 7, after V lost 7 bases and J lost 6 bases. In germline, CDR1 is SQVTM, CDR2 ANQGSEA. CDR3 residues: CSASGGASDTQYF. Here the CDR3 DNA reads TGCAGCGCAAGCGGGGGGGCATCGGATACGCAGTATTTT.

This clone was seen only once. This chain links TRBV7-8 with TRBJ2-1; 13 positions match TRBD2. V dropped 5 bases and J dropped 7; count of bases not matched to a gene: 5. Germline loops: CDR1 SGHVS, CDR2 FQNEAQ. The CDR3 contains 15 residues. Written as DNA, the CDR3 is TGTGCCAGCAGCGCCACTAGCGGGGGGGCTAATGAGCAGTTCTTC. Its translation: CASSATSGGANEQFF. Combining the CDR3 with reference TRBV7-8 and TRBJ2-1 gives the whole variable domain GAGVSQSPRYKVAKRGQDVALRCDPISGHVSLFWYQQALGQGPEFLTYFQNEAQLDKSGLPSDRFFAERPEGSVSTLKIQRTQQEDSAVYLCASSATSGGANEQFFGPGTRLTVL.

The chain uses TRBV5-6 and TRBJ2-2; perhaps D is TRBD1 or TRBD2 (6 bases each). V lost 4 bases and J 6 bases, leaving 13 bases between the germline ends. Germline V CDR1 and CDR2: SGHDT, YYEEEE. CDR3 length equals 14 residues. The CDR3 protein is CASSAAGGSGELFF. The CDR3 region has the DNA TGTGCCAGCAGCGCGGCCGGGGGCTCCGGGGAGCTGTTTTTT.

The genes are TRBV27 and TRBJ2-1, with unresolved D. This CDR3 is built from 14 residues. V was trimmed by 2 bases and J by 2 bases, leaving 7 bases between them. Germline V lookup: CDR1 MNHEY, CDR2 SMNVEV (reference sequence). The CDR3 DNA reads TGTGCCAGCAGTTTAAGAGGCACCTACAATGAGCAGTTCTTC. Protein: CASSLRGTYNEQFF.

The chain links TRBV5-6 to TRBJ1-2; 8 bases are shared with TRBD1. Germline values: CDR1 SGHDT, CDR2 YYEEEE. With 5 bases clipped from V and 7 bases from J, the junction kept 7 bases outside the gene matches. The CDR3 has 13 residues. CDR3 coding DNA: TGTGCCAGCAGGTTACAGGGGGATGCTGGCTACACCTTC. Translation: CASRLQGDAGYTF. The entire variable domain, with the rest obtained from reference TRBV5-6 and TRBJ1-2, is as follows: DAGVTQSPTHLIKTRGQQVTLRCSPKSGHDTVSWYQQALGQGPQFIFQYYEEEERQRGNFPDRFSGHQFPNYSSELNVNALLLGDSALYLCASRLQGDAGYTFGSGTRLTVV.

The V and J genes are TRBV7-9 and TRBJ2-5; 7 nucleotides align to TRBD1. This CDR3 comprises 11 residues. The trim removed 3 bases at V and 9 bases at J, leaving 1 base unmatched. Germline CDR1 reads SEHNR; CDR2 reads FQNEAQ (reference sequence). CDR3 loop: CASSFQGAQYF. For the CDR3, the DNA is TGTGCCAGCAGCTTTCAGGGGGCCCAGTACTTC.

This clone was detected only once. V and J are TRBV6-1 and TRBJ2-7; the match to TRBD1 covers 7 bases. The trim removed 9 bases at V and 2 bases at J, leaving 10 bases unmatched. This CDR3 has 14 residues. CDR1 is MNHNS and CDR2 is SASEGT in the germline V gene. The CDR3 here is CASTDPGTAYEQYF. For the CDR3, the DNA is TGTGCCAGTACTGACCCCGGGACAGCCTACGAGCAGTACTTC.

The chain combines TRBV6-5 with TRBJ2-1; D is possibly TRBD1 (6 bases). This CDR3 has 14 amino acids. V was pared by 6 bases and J by 8 bases, with 17 bases between. CDR1 and CDR2 from the germline V gene are MNHEY and SVGAGI. The CDR3 region is CASRPPQGIDEQFF. CDR3 bases: TGTGCCAGCAGACCCCCACAGGGTATCGATGAGCAGTTCTTC.

The chain joins TRBV10-3 to TRBJ2-7, with D uncertain. The germline V gene has CDR1 ENHRY and CDR2 SYGVKD. The CDR3 runs to 13 residues. Trimming removed 11 bases at V and 2 bases at J, with 16 bases between. The CDR3, as DNA: TGTGCCCCCCTATGGGCAGACCCCTACGAGCAGTACTTC. Protein product: CAPLWADPYEQYF.

The chain joins TRBV5-4 to TRBJ2-7; D may be TRBD2 (7 bases). Germline V CDR1 and CDR2: SGHNT, YYREEE (reference sequence). V was trimmed by 2 bases and J by 5 bases, leaving 11 bases between them. This CDR3 spans 13 amino acids. For the CDR3, the DNA is TGTGCCAGCAGCTTCGGAGGGGGGGACGAGCAGTACTTC. As protein: CASSFGGGDEQYF.

The V call is TRBV10-3, the J call TRBJ2-1; TRBD2 might be the D (6 bases). With 0 bases removed from V and 7 bases from J, the gap between germline ends came to 13 bases. CDR1 and CDR2 (germline): ENHRY, SYGVKD. The CDR3 loop spans 15 amino acids. The CDR3 nucleotides read TGTGCCATCAGTGAGTCCGGGGGAGCTCGGAATGAGCAGTTCTTC. Its translation is CAISESGGARNEQFF.

This clone was recorded only once. V and J are TRBV7-9 and TRBJ2-3; the D is unclear. V lost 4 bases and J 4 bases, leaving 21 bases between the germline ends. The length of the CDR3 is 17 residues. Germline V gene data show CDR1 as SEHNR and CDR2 as FQNEAQ (reference sequence). The CDR3 nucleotides read TGTGCCAGCAGCTCCATAGGAGCGAATCCCTGGGCAGATACGCAGTATTTT. It codes for CASSSIGANPWADTQYF.

J is TRBJ1-1 and V is TRBV29-1; D perhaps matches TRBD1 (6 bases). V gave up 5 bases and J gave up 0 bases, with 13 bases separating them. CDR3 length equals 14 residues. The germline gives CDR1 SQVTM, CDR2 ANQGSEA. CDR3 amino acids: CSVLTGLMNTEAFF. In DNA form, the CDR3 reads TGCAGCGTTCTCACAGGGCTCATGAACACTGAAGCTTTCTTT.

Worth noting for this clone: The junction and the germline gene differ at one end; a read error may be behind it. The chain recombines TRBV4-2 with TRBJ2-7, with a tentative D call TRBD2 (7 bases). CDR3 length: 12 amino acids. The germline CDR1 and CDR2 sequences are LGHNA and YNFKEQ. The CDR3 sequence is CASSLGGSGLHF. The CDR3 DNA sequence: TGTGCCAGCAGCCTAGGGGGTAGCGGGCTTCACTTC.

The sample holds a few counts of this clone. V and J are TRBV7-9 and TRBJ2-5, with a tentative D call TRBD1 (6 bases). Germline CDR1 and CDR2: SEHNR and FQNEAQ (reference sequence). Trimming removed 5 bases from V and 2 bases from J, with 15 bases in between. There are 15 residues in the CDR3. This CDR3 reads CASSILGAEQETQYF. The DNA of the CDR3 is TGTGCCAGCAGCATCCTGGGGGCCGAGCAAGAGACCCAGTACTTC.

The chain combines TRBV19 with TRBJ1-6; no reliable D call. Germline V CDR1 and CDR2: LNHDA, SQIVND (reference sequence). The length of the CDR3 is 14 residues. The V and J ends lost 3 bases and 13 bases respectively, with 16 bases between them. The chain's CDR3 is CASSMDGEGSPLHF. The CDR3, as DNA: TGTGCCAGTAGTATGGACGGGGAAGGTTCGCCCCTCCACTTT.

This clone was seen only once. The same CDR3 is also encoded by other DNA sequences in this sample. This sequence joins TRBV18 and TRBJ2-3; possibly TRBD1 or TRBD2 for D (5 bases each). Germline V CDR1 and CDR2: KGHSH, LQKENI. This CDR3 has 13 residues. V lost 0 bases, J lost 4 bases, and 5 bases lay in between. The CDR3 DNA is TGTGCCAGCTCACCACCGGGGGCAGATACGCAGTATTTT. This encodes CASSPPGADTQYF.

This chain connects TRBV5-1 to TRBJ2-5; 15 bases are shared with TRBD2. The germline V gene encodes CDR1 SGHRS and CDR2 YFSETQ. CDR3 length: 15 amino acids. The V gene end was trimmed by 3 bases and the J gene end by 5 bases; junction bases not matched to a gene: 2. CDR3 sequence reads: CASSSGTSGGETQYF. Written as DNA, the CDR3 is TGCGCCAGCAGCTCAGGGACTAGCGGGGGGGAGACCCAGTACTTC.

DNA for the CDR3: TGCGCCAGCAGCTCTTTTCAGGGTGAGCAGTACTTC. Translation gives CASSSFQGEQYF. The V and J genes are TRBV5-1 and TRBJ2-7; perhaps TRBD1 as D (5 bases). The germline CDR1 and CDR2 sequences are SGHRS and YFSETQ. Trimming stripped 3 bases from V and 7 bases from J, with 11 bases between. This CDR3 is built from 12 residues.

V is TRBV6-5 and J is TRBJ1-5, with TRBD1 as a possible D gene (5 bases). V lost 2 bases and J 0 bases, leaving 5 bases between the germline ends. CDR3 size: 14 residues. Germline loops: CDR1 MNHEY, CDR2 SVGAGI. DNA for the CDR3: TGTGCCAGCAGTTACAGGGGTAGCAATCAGCCCCAGCATTTT. It specifies CASSYRGSNQPQHF.

The rearrangement joins TRBV7-9 to TRBJ2-7; TRBD2 matches 7 bases. V shed 2 bases and J 4 bases; nucleotides not matched to a gene: 11. The CDR3 contains 16 residues. Germline V gene lookup returns CDR1 SEHNR and CDR2 FQNEAQ (reference sequence). In DNA, the CDR3 is TGTGCCAGCAGCTTAAACCCTCGGGGGGAGACGTACGAGCAGTACTTC. Protein sequence: CASSLNPRGETYEQYF.

The rearrangement uses TRBV27 and TRBJ1-6, with D possibly matching TRBD1 (6 bases). V lost 3 bases and J 9 bases, leaving 12 bases between the germline ends. Germline CDR1 and CDR2: MNHEY and SMNVEV (reference sequence). There are 14 residues in the CDR3. CDR3 DNA: TGTGCCAGCAGTTTGACAGGCGGGCCTTCACCCCTCCACTTT. Translation gives CASSLTGGPSPLHF.